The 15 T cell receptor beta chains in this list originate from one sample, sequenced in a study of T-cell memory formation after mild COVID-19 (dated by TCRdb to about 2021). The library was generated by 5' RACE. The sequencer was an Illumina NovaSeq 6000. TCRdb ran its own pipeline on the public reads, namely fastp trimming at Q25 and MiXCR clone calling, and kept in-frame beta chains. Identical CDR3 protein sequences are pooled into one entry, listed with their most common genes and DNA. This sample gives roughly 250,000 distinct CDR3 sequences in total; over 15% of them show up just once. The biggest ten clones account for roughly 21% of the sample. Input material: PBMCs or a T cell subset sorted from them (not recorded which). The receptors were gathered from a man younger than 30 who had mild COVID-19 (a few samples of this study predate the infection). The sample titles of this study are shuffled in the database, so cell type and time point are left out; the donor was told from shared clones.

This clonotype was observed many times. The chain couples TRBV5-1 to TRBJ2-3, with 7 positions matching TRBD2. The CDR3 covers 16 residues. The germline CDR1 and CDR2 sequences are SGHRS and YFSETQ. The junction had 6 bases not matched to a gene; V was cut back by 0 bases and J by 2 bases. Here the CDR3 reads CASSLGSSGVTDTQYF. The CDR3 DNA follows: TGCGCCAGCAGCTTGGGATCCAGCGGGGTCACAGATACGCAGTATTTT.

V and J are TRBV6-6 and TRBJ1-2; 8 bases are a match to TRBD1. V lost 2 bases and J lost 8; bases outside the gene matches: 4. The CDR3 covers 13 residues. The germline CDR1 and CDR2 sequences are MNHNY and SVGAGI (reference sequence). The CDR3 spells CASSYGTGEGYTF. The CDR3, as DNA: TGTGCCAGCAGTTACGGGACAGGCGAGGGCTACACCTTC.

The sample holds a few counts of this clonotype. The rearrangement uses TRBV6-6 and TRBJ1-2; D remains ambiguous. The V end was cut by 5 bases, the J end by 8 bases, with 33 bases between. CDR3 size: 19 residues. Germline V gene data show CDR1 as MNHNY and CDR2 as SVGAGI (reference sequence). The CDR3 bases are TGTGCCAGCAGTCCTCGAACTGAATCGGACGCTCAAACGGATCCGGGCTACACCTTC. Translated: CASSPRTESDAQTDPGYTF.

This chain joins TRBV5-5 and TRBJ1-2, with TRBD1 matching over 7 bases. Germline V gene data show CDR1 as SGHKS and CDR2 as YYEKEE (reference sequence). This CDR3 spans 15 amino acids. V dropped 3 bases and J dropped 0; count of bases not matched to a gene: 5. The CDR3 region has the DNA TGTGCCAGCAGCTCGGAGGGGGCAGCTAACTATGGCTACACCTTC. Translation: CASSSEGAANYGYTF.

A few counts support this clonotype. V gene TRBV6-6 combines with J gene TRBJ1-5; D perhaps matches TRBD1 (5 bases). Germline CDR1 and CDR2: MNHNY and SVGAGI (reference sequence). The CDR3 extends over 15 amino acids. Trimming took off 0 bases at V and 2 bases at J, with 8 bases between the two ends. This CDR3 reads CASSYSGGGNQPQHF. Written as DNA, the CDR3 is TGTGCCAGCAGTTACTCGGGGGGAGGCAATCAGCCCCAGCATTTT.

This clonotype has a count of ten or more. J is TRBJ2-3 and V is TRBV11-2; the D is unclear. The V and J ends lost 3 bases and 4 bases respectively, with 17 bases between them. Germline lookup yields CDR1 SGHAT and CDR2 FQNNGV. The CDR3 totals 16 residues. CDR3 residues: CASSFRTGWAADTQYF. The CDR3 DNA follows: TGTGCCAGCAGCTTTCGGACCGGTTGGGCCGCAGATACGCAGTATTTT.

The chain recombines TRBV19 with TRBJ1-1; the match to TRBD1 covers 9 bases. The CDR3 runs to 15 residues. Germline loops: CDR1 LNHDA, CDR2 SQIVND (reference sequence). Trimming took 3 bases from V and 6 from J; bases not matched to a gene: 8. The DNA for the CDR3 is TGTGCCAGTAGTATCTCCGGGACAGGGAGGGCTGAAGCTTTCTTT. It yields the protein CASSISGTGRAEAFF. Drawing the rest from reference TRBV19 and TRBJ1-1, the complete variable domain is DGGITQSPKYLFRKEGQNVTLSCEQNLNHDAMYWYRQDPGQGLRLIYYSQIVNDFQKGDIAEGYSVSREKKESFPLTVTSAQKNPTAFYLCASSISGTGRAEAFFGQGTRLTVV.

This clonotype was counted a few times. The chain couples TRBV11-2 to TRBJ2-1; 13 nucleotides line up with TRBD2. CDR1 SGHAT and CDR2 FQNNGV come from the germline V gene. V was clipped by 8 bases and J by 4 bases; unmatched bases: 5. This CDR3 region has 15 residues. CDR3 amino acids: CASGSGLAGYNEQFF. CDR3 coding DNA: TGTGCCAGCGGGTCGGGACTAGCGGGGTACAATGAGCAGTTCTTC.

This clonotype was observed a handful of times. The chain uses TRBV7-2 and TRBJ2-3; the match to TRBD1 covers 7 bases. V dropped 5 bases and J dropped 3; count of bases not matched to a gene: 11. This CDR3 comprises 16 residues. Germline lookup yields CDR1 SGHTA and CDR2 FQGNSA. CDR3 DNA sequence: TGTGCCAGCAGCCGACGGGGTAGGGGGCTTACAGATACGCAGTATTTT. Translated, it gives CASSRRGRGLTDTQYF.

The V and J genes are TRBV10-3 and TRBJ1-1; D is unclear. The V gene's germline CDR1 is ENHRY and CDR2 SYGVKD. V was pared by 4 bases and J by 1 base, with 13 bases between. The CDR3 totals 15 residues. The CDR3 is CAISGKAGPNTEAFF. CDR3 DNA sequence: TGTGCCATCAGTGGGAAGGCAGGCCCGAACACTGAAGCTTTCTTT.

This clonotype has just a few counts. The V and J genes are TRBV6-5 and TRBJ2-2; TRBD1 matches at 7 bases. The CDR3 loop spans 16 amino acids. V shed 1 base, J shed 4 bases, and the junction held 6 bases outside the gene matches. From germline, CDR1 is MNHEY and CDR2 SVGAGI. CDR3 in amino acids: CASSYFPGQSTGELFF. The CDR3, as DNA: TGTGCCAGCAGTTACTTCCCGGGACAGAGCACCGGGGAGCTGTTTTTT.

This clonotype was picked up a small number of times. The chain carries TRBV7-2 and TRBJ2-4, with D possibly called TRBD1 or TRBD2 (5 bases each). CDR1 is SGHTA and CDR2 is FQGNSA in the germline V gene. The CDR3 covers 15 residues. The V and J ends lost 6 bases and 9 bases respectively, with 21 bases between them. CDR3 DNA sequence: TGTGCCAGCAGAAGCAGGGACGAGCCCTTTTCCATTCAGTACTTC. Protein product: CASRSRDEPFSIQYF.

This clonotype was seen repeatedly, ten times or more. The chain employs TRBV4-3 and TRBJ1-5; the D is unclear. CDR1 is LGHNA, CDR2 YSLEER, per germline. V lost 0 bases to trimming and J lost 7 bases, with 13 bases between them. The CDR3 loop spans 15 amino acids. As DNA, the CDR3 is TGCGCCAGCAGCCAAGACGTGGGTTCGGGGCAGCCCCAGCATTTT. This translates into CASSQDVGSGQPQHF.

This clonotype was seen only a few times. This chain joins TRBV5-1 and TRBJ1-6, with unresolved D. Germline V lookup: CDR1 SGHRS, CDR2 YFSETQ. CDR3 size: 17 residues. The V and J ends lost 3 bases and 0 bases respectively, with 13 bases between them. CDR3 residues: CASSYGPLSSYNSPLHF. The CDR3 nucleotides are TGCGCCAGCAGCTACGGGCCTCTGAGCTCCTATAATTCACCCCTCCACTTT.

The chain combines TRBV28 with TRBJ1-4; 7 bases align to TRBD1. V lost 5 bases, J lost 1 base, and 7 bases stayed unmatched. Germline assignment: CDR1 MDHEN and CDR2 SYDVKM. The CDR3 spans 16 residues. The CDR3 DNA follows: TGTGCCAGCAGTCCTCCCCGACAGGGAACTAATGAAAAACTGTTTTTT. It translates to CASSPPRQGTNEKLFF.